This TCR beta chain derives from a study of T-cell reconstitution after alpha-beta-depleted transplantation in children. Of note for this clonotype: Antigen unknown.

Deletions cut 2 bases from V and 0 bases from J, with 10 bases between. Germline CDR1 is LGHNA and CDR2 is YNFKEQ. CDR3 size: 15 residues. Preparing the TCRbeta library involved the use of unique molecular identifiers. MiXCR, run by TCRdb on the PCR reads, gives a single entry per CDR3 protein. The table includes 600,000 to 700,000 distinct CDR3 sequences, 10% to 15% detected once. General study results and limits: It was surviving recipient T cells and thymic progenitors that gave some patients high TCRbeta diversity at day 60. Among T cells one year after transplant, newly produced cells accounted for most counts and diversity. Several hundred expanded graft clones reportedly were the source of alpha-beta T cells about two months after transplant.

The TCR was taken from a girl aged 2-9 years with congenital amegakaryocytic thrombocytopenia, due to receive a stem cell transplant. The V and J genes are TRBV4-2 and TRBJ2-5; D assignment may be TRBD1 or TRBD2 (5 bases each). Sequences were derived from PBMCs, sampled before TCRalphabeta/CD19-depleted stem cell transplant. As DNA, the CDR3 is TGTGCCAGCAGCCAACTCCGGGACCACCAAGAGACCCAGTACTTC. It codes for CASSQLRDHQETQYF.